Given below is one TCR beta chain in context. Its antigen target is currently unknown. No clone much larger than this one lies a single base away; base qualities are absent. Using the deep immunoSEQ assay, multiplex PCR amplified TCR CDR3 regions from genomic DNA. For each cell subset, the extracted genomic DNA was distributed evenly across all wells of several immunoSEQ 96-well plates, and each plate served as one replicate. For unsorted PBMC, each replicate PCR was loaded with approximately 0.3 ug genomic DNA, equivalent to about 30,000 T cell genomes. Ten immunoSEQ deep assay plates were used to sequence unsorted PBMC genomic DNA. The purified libraries were quantified using a Qubit 3.0 fluorometer, sized with a Bioanalyzer 2100, and then quantified again using the KAPA Library Quantification kit. Each immunoSEQ 96-well plate was sequenced on its own single-read 150-cycle Illumina NextSeq 550 flow cell. The authors processed their data as follows. Because the immunoSEQ output held only junctional sequences and lacked quality scores, the filtering could not match the filtering applied to full-length reads. To assign V/J genes and CDR3, sequences were annotated against IMGT germline references using PyIR, a Python wrapper for IgBLAST v1.9. Reads with weak V/J assignments (E-value above 1e-6), missing CDR3, stop codons, out-of-frame junctions, or ambiguous translated residues were removed. V3J clonotypes were defined as sequences sharing the same inferred V gene, J gene, and CDR3 amino acid sequence. To compute the percentage overlap between repertoires, the number of shared unique clonotypes was divided by the size of the smaller repertoire. Repertoire richness was assessed with RTK rarefaction, the Chao1 estimator, and Recon v2.1 estimates of unobserved clonotypes. The source is immuneACCESS, and TCRdb retained only in-frame sequences with V and J called. Part of the clones is not carried over; for the studies checked, unresolved V genes explain less than half of this, and the remainder is unexplained. That table is the source of V, J and clone size, and D and trimming were worked out from the DNA. Recorded for this sample are some 500,000 clones; roughly 80% of them occurred a single time. The top ten clones comprise about 12% of the sample.

The donors were healthy, HIV-negative adults with no recently reported acute infections or vaccinations. All donors were Caucasian adults living in Nashville, Tennessee, USA. For unsorted samples, roughly 86 million PBMCs were counted and genomic DNA was extracted with the QIAamp DNA Blood Mini kit. Blood was obtained by leukapheresis, after which PBMCs were separated by Ficoll-Histopaque density gradient centrifugation and cryopreserved in liquid nitrogen vapor phase. This specimen comes from a study of shared clonotypes between healthy human individuals (TCRdb year 2020). Regarding the research as a whole: Two women and a few men aged 18 to 49 years were included in the cohort. The study deeply sequenced blood TCR repertoires of five healthy adults to estimate repertoire size and the extent of clonotype sharing between individuals. To increase sequencing depth and limit assay-specific biases, TCR repertoire library preparation and sequencing were carried out by different laboratories using diverse techniques. Each donor's leukapheresis produced roughly between roughly 0.85 and 9.5 billion PBMCs.

In the germline V gene (reference sequence), CDR1 corresponds to GTSNPN and CDR2 to SVGIG. After removal of 1 base from V and 7 bases from J, the junction retains 9 bases not matched to a gene. Measured from the cysteine to the phenylalanine, the CDR3 is 15 residues long. The read is trimmed to its CDR3 DNA, 45 bases read in frame from base 1. The paper's findings and limits, for the study overall: Because the study included only a small number of donors, the genetic and exposure-history diversity represented was limited. Pairwise subsampling indicated that sequencing depth was expected to affect the degree of clonotype sharing among donors. Sampling was restricted to blood, and TCR repertoires in tissue are likely to differ from TCR repertoires in blood.

The chain is assembled from TRBV30 and TRBJ2-1; 8 central bases correspond to TRBD2. The source is a woman aged 40 to 49 in good health. Some clones in this sample may be carry-over from other donors' samples. Sequenced sample: PBMCs. The CDR3 loop reads CAWSAPAGEANEQFF. The DNA sequence is as follows: TGTGCCTGGAGTGCCCCAGCGGGAGAAGCGAATGAGCAGTTCTTC.